Shown below are 22 T cell receptor beta chains from a single sample sequenced in a study of sequential checkpoint blockade in melanoma. Treatment meaning: randomized to nivolumab then ipilimumab (arm A) or the reverse (arm B). Sequencing used immunoSEQ multiplex PCR; TCRdb keeps in-frame clones, though not all of them. The repertoire includes 30,000 to 45,000 clones, roughly 90% of them detected once, and over 10% sits in the top ten. Sequencing used CD8+ T cells sorted from blood (inferred from file names), obtained from a patient given nivolumab and ipilimumab in sequence. The source of these receptors is a human donor with melanoma.

This chain connects TRBV28 to TRBJ1-5; the D gene is possibly TRBD1 (5 bases). V shed 3 bases and J shed 2 bases, with 8 bases lying between them. In germline, CDR1 is MDHEN, CDR2 SYDVKM. The CDR3 length is 14 residues. CDR3 sequence reads: CASSLAGRNQPQHF. The CDR3 DNA reads as TGTGCCAGCAGTTTGGCAGGGCGCAATCAGCCCCAGCATTTT.

V and J are TRBV6-5 and TRBJ1-1; possibly TRBD1 for D (6 bases). V was shortened by 3 bases and J by 5 bases, with 13 bases between the two germline ends. CDR1 and CDR2 from the germline V gene are MNHEY and SVGAGI. There are 14 residues in the CDR3. Here the CDR3 DNA reads TGTGCCAGCAGTTATGTCAGGGGAGAAACTGAAGCTTTCTTT. Encoded protein: CASSYVRGETEAFF.

This chain's CDR3 is CASSSTGRGRWEQYF. For the CDR3, the DNA is TGTGCCAGCAGCAGCACCGGCAGGGGGCGTTGGGAGCAGTACTTC. The chain couples TRBV5-6 to TRBJ2-7; TRBD1 matches 8 bases. The CDR3 totals 15 residues. Germline V CDR1 and CDR2: SGHDT, YYEEEE. V shed 4 bases and J 7 bases; nucleotides not matched to a gene: 13.

V gene TRBV19 combines with J gene TRBJ2-6; 10 nucleotides align to TRBD1. CDR1 and CDR2 from the germline V gene are LNHDA and SQIVND (reference sequence). With 0 bases clipped from V and 0 bases from J, the junction kept 11 bases outside the gene matches. The CDR3 contains 21 residues. CDR3 bases: TGTGCCAGTAGTATAGACCCATCGACAGGGGGCTTTGACTCTGGGGCCAACGTCCTGACTTTC. This codes for CASSIDPSTGGFDSGANVLTF.

The chain is built from TRBV27 and TRBJ2-3; 9 bases map to TRBD2. Germline-derived CDR1 and CDR2 are MNHEY and SMNVEV (reference sequence). The J segment lost 6 bases and the V segment lost 2 bases, leaving 3 bases of the junction unmatched. CDR3 length equals 14 residues. CDR3 DNA: TGTGCCAGCAGTTTAACTAGCGGGTGGGATACGCAGTATTTT. Protein sequence: CASSLTSGWDTQYF.

The chain recombines TRBV15 with TRBJ2-3, with TRBD1 as a possible D gene (6 bases). V was clipped by 1 base and J by 2 bases, with 10 bases between them. Germline V gene sequence: CDR1 LNHNV, CDR2 YYDKDF (reference sequence). The CDR3 extends over 15 amino acids. CDR3 protein: CATSRVQGFTDTQYF. For the CDR3, the DNA is TGTGCCACCAGCAGAGTCCAGGGGTTCACAGATACGCAGTATTTT.

This clone appeared once. The V call is TRBV5-8, the J call TRBJ1-1; TRBD1 is a possible D gene (6 bases). With 0 bases removed from V and 6 bases from J, the gap between germline ends came to 15 bases. CDR1 SGHTS and CDR2 YDEGEE come from the germline V gene. This CDR3 is built from 15 residues. This chain's CDR3 is CASSLAIGGASEAFF. The CDR3, as DNA: TGTGCCAGCAGCTTGGCCATTGGGGGCGCATCTGAAGCTTTCTTT.

This clone has a handful of counts. In DNA form, the CDR3 reads TGTGCCAGTAGTACTACAGGGGGCTGGGAAGCTTTCTTT. Translation gives CASSTTGGWEAFF. This chain links TRBV19 with TRBJ1-1; TRBD1 agrees at 9 bases. V lost 4 bases to trimming and J lost 8 bases; unmatched junction nucleotides: 5. CDR1 and CDR2 (germline): LNHDA, SQIVND (reference sequence). This CDR3 contains 13 residues.

This chain connects TRBV27 to TRBJ1-1; no clear D gene. The CDR3 runs 14 residues. V was shortened by 6 bases and J by 6 bases, with 17 bases between the two germline ends. Germline loops: CDR1 MNHEY, CDR2 SMNVEV (reference sequence). CDR3 nucleotides: TGTGCCAGCAGCCTTTCGCTGGCGGCCCCTGAAGCTTTCTTT. Its protein is CASSLSLAAPEAFF.

By share, this clone ranks as medium-sized. The V call is TRBV4-1, the J call TRBJ1-4, with D tentatively TRBD1 (5 bases). Germline V gene lookup returns CDR1 MGHRA and CDR2 YSYEKL. The ends were cut back, 1 base at V and 5 bases at J, with 11 bases in the middle. The CDR3 is made up of 15 amino acids. Here the CDR3 reads CASSQAVGHNEKLFF. DNA for the CDR3: TGCGCCAGCAGCCAAGCCGTGGGGCACAATGAAAAACTGTTTTTT.

The rearrangement links TRBV30 to TRBJ2-3; D remains ambiguous. CDR1 and CDR2 from the germline V gene are GTSNPN and SVGIG (reference sequence). CDR3 length: 15 residues. The ends were cut back, 0 bases at V and 4 bases at J, with 14 bases in the middle. In DNA form, the CDR3 reads TGTGCCTGGAGTGTGGTTTTCCCCAGTGCAGATACGCAGTATTTT. Translated, it gives CAWSVVFPSADTQYF.

This rearrangement joins TRBV7-9 to TRBJ2-3; D is possibly TRBD2 (6 bases). This CDR3 is built from 12 residues. V shed 5 bases and J shed 7 bases, with 10 bases lying between them. The germline CDR1 and CDR2 sequences are SEHNR and FQNEAQ (reference sequence). The CDR3 is CASSPGLNTQYF. The CDR3 nucleotides are TGTGCCAGCAGCCCCGGACTAAATACGCAGTATTTT.

The DNA for the CDR3 is TGTGCCACCGGACAGGGTATGGATCAGCCCCAGCATTTT. Its protein product is CATGQGMDQPQHF. V gene TRBV27 combines with J gene TRBJ1-5; 8 bases agree with TRBD1. CDR3 length: 13 amino acids. V was clipped by 10 bases and J by 5 bases; unmatched bases: 7. The V gene's germline CDR1 is MNHEY and CDR2 SMNVEV (reference sequence).

This clone showed up just once. This chain links TRBV6-5 with TRBJ2-5; 8 bases align to TRBD2. Losses at the gene ends were 0 bases for V and 1 base for J; bases not matched to a gene: 4. The CDR3 has 16 residues. Per the germline V gene, CDR1 is MNHEY and CDR2 is SVGAGI. The CDR3 region is CASSYSLAGFQETQYF. The DNA of the CDR3 is TGTGCCAGCAGTTACTCTTTAGCGGGGTTCCAAGAGACCCAGTACTTC.

The gene calls are TRBV9 and TRBJ2-7; D possibly corresponds to TRBD1 (6 bases). Looked up from germline, CDR1 is SGDLS and CDR2 is YYNGEE. This CDR3 has 13 amino acids. V gave up 3 bases and J gave up 3 bases, with 10 bases separating them. The CDR3 region has the DNA TGTGCCAGCAGCGGCAGGGGCAACTACGAGCAGTACTTC. Its translation: CASSGRGNYEQYF. The entire variable domain, with the rest obtained from reference TRBV9 and TRBJ2-7, is as follows: DSGVTQTPKHLITATGQRVTLRCSPRSGDLSVYWYQQSLDQGLQFLIQYYNGEERAKGNILERFSAQQFPDLHSELNLSSLELGDSALYFCASSGRGNYEQYFGPGTRLTVT.

This clone was seen only a few times. The J gene is TRBJ2-2, the V gene TRBV19; 9 nucleotides match TRBD2. This CDR3 spans 15 amino acids. Losses at the gene ends were 5 bases for V and 6 bases for J; bases not matched to a gene: 7. Per germline, CDR1 LNHDA and CDR2 SQIVND (reference sequence). The CDR3 here is CASSWGGRASGELFF. The CDR3 DNA follows: TGTGCCAGTAGTTGGGGCGGGAGGGCCTCCGGGGAGCTGTTTTTT.

The chain joins TRBV29-1 to TRBJ2-1; 11 bases match TRBD2. Germline CDR1 and CDR2: SQVTM and ANQGSEA. J gave up 5 bases and V 8 bases, and 2 bases lay outside the gene matches. The CDR3 extends over 12 amino acids. The CDR3: CSTGLADNEQFF. DNA for the CDR3: TGCAGCACGGGACTAGCGGACAATGAGCAGTTCTTC.

This sequence joins TRBV6-1 and TRBJ1-4; 8 bases match TRBD1. Looked up from germline, CDR1 is MNHNS and CDR2 is SASEGT. CDR3 length: 15 amino acids. With V trimmed by 5 bases and J by 6 bases, 8 bases remained unmatched. CDR3 nucleotides: TGTGCCAGCAGTAAAGTGGACAGGGTTGATGAAAAACTGTTTTTT. This sequence encodes CASSKVDRVDEKLFF.

The chain carries TRBV21-1 and TRBJ1-2; TRBD1 is taken as the D call from the table, unchecked against the DNA. TRBV21-1 is flagged as a pseudogene. CDR3 length: 17 residues. The CDR3 sequence is CASKPRGGRDRAYGYTF. The DNA for the CDR3 is TGTGCCTCTAAGCCAAGGGGAGGACGGGACAGGGCCTATGGCTACACCTTC.

The rearrangement links TRBV7-9 to TRBJ2-2; D might be TRBD1 (6 bases). The CDR3 sequence is 16 residues long. The V gene's germline CDR1 is SEHNR and CDR2 FQNEAQ (reference sequence). V was shortened by 5 bases and J by 3 bases, with 16 bases between the two germline ends. This CDR3 is CASSPRVGHDTGELFF. DNA of the CDR3: TGTGCCAGCAGCCCGCGGGTGGGACACGACACCGGGGAGCTGTTTTTT. Looking up the rest from reference TRBV7-9 and TRBJ2-2 gives the full variable domain: DTGVSQNPRHKITKRGQNVTFRCDPISEHNRLYWYRQTLGQGPEFLTYFQNEAQLEKSRLLSDRFSAERPKGSFSTLEIQRTEQGDSAMYLCASSPRVGHDTGELFFGEGSRLTVL.

Only one count was recorded for this clone. The chain uses TRBV7-6 and TRBJ2-1; 8 bases are shared with TRBD1. The CDR3 runs 16 residues. Unmatched junction bases numbered 9, after V lost 5 bases and J lost 3 bases. The germline V gene has CDR1 SGHVS and CDR2 FNYEAQ. CDR3 sequence: CASSVFRDRNYNEQFF. For the CDR3, the DNA is TGTGCCAGCAGCGTCTTCCGGGACAGGAACTACAATGAGCAGTTCTTC.

This clone was detected only once. In DNA, the CDR3 is TGTGCCAGCAGCTTATCCGGGACAGCCTACAATGAGCAGTTCTTC. Its protein is CASSLSGTAYNEQFF. The chain joins TRBV9 to TRBJ2-1, with TRBD1 identical over 7 bases. Germline CDR1 and CDR2: SGDLS and YYNGEE. The CDR3 loop spans 15 amino acids. The ends lost 4 bases at V and 2 bases at J; junction bases unmatched: 6.